Listed here are 5 T cell receptor beta chains from one sample, sequenced in a study of cytotoxic CD8 clonotypes in ibrutinib-treated CLL. Sequenced by immunoSEQ multiplex PCR; TCRdb stores in-frame clones only, minus some. The data show approximately 100,000 clones, with roughly three quarters seen just once and 20% to 25% held by the top ten. Here the sequenced sample was PBMCs, taken after 24 months of ibrutinib treatment. The receptors come from a human donor with chronic lymphocytic leukemia.

The genes are TRBV7-6 and TRBJ1-6, with no clear D. There are 16 residues in the CDR3. The V gene lost 5 bases and the J gene lost 6 bases, with 17 bases spanning the gap. Germline V gene sequence: CDR1 SGHVS, CDR2 FNYEAQ. DNA for the CDR3: TGTGCCAGCAGCGCGGGCCTCCGAAGGCGTAATTCACCCCTCCACTTT. It codes for CASSAGLRRRNSPLHF.

In its sample, this clone was seen once. The chain links TRBV7-2 to TRBJ2-7; D is possibly TRBD1 or TRBD2 (5 bases each). V was trimmed by 1 base and J by 7 bases, leaving 20 bases between them. The CDR3 runs to 16 residues. Per the germline V gene, CDR1 is SGHTA and CDR2 is FQGNSA. The CDR3 sequence is CASSLDPGAGKREQYF. In DNA form, the CDR3 reads TGTGCCAGCAGCTTAGACCCCGGGGCGGGTAAGCGAGAGCAGTACTTC. The variable domain in full, completed from reference TRBV7-2 and TRBJ2-7, reads GAGVSQSPSNKVTEKGKDVELRCDPISGHTALYWYRQSLGQGLEFLIYFQGNSAPDKSGLPSDRFSAERTGGSVSTLTIQRTQQEDSAVYLCASSLDPGAGKREQYFGPGTRLTVT.

The chain couples TRBV15 to TRBJ2-7, with D possibly matching TRBD2 (6 bases). Germline V gene sequence: CDR1 LNHNV, CDR2 YYDKDF (reference sequence). The CDR3 is made up of 14 amino acids. Trimming cost V 0 bases and J 3 bases, with 9 bases left between them. This chain's CDR3 is CATSRDGRSYEQYF. In DNA, the CDR3 is TGTGCCACCAGCAGAGACGGGAGAAGCTACGAGCAGTACTTC.

This clone showed up just a few times. V is TRBV7-9 and J is TRBJ2-1; the D gene is possibly TRBD1 (6 bases). Germline CDR1 is SEHNR and CDR2 is FQNEAQ (reference sequence). The length of the CDR3 is 13 residues. Between the trimmed V and J ends, which lost 5 bases and 9 bases, there was a span of 14 bases. CDR3 sequence (DNA): TGTGCCAGCAGCCCGCCCTGGGACACTGAGCAGTTCTTC. Its protein is CASSPPWDTEQFF.

The chain has TRBV4-2 and TRBJ2-7; weak D call: TRBD2 (6 bases). The germline V gene has CDR1 LGHNA and CDR2 YNFKEQ. Trimming removed 1 base at V and 2 bases at J, with 12 bases between. This CDR3 contains 15 residues. CDR3: CASSQVGAGAYEQYF. CDR3 sequence (DNA): TGTGCCAGCAGCCAAGTAGGAGCGGGCGCCTACGAGCAGTACTTC.